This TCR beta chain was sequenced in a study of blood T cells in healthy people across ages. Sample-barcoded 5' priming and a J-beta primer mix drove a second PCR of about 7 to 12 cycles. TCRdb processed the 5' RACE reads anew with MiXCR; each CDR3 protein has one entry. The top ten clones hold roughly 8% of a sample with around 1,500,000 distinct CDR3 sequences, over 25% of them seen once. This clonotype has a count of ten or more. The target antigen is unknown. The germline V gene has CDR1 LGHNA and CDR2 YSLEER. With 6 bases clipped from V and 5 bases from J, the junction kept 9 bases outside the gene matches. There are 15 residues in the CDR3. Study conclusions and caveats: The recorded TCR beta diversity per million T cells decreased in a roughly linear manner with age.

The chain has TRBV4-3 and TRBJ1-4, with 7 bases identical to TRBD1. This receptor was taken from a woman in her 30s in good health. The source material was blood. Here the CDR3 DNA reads TGCGCCAGCAGTCCCGGCGACAGGGTAAATGAAAAACTGTTTTTT. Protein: CASSPGDRVNEKLFF.